This T cell receptor (beta chain) was documented in a study of T cell repertoires in cytomegalovirus infection. In the study overall: The public TCR beta signatures pointed to both CMV infection and matching HLA type.

Whole-study findings and limits: The study found HLA-C-restricted CMV-specific TCR beta clonotypes dominating the ex vivo response. There were carriers of CMV plus the relevant HLA, and cumulative public TCR beta family frequency identified them.

This clonotype showed up many times. Its target is unknown. Via MiXCR, TCRdb re-called the reads, giving one row per CDR3 protein. The table includes 450,000 to 550,000 distinct CDR3 sequences, approximately 17% detected once. The ends lost 3 bases at V and 3 bases at J; junction bases unmatched: 5. Germline CDR1 and CDR2: SGHVS and FNYEAQ. The CDR3 length is 15 residues. Sequenced: CD8+ T cells from PBMCs. This chain connects TRBV7-6 to TRBJ2-3; 8 bases line up with TRBD1. The clonotype originates from a human donor in good health (CMV status not recorded). Some clones in this sample may be carry-over from other donors' samples. In nucleotides, the CDR3 is TGTGCCAGCAGCTTCAGGGGGCTCGGGACAGATACGCAGTATTTT. Its protein is CASSFRGLGTDTQYF.